These 31 T cell receptor beta chains share one sample of origin, sequenced in a study of T cells in women clearing cervical HPV infection. TCRdb's table, derived via immunoSEQ multiplex PCR, lists solely in-frame clones and lacks some. The sample data list 20,000 to 25,000 clones. Sequencing was carried out using blood buffy coat. The source is a woman between 18 and 75 years old with a cervical HPV16 infection that either progressed to CIN3+ or cleared (not recorded which).

Worth noting for this clone: Read sequence stops 3 residues before the CDR3 end, and the germline J gene provides the missing end. The V and J genes are TRBV7-2 and TRBJ2-1; no clear D gene. Germline loops: CDR1 SGHTA, CDR2 FQGNSA. The CDR3 sequence is 12 residues long. The V gene lost 5 bases and the J gene lost 7 bases, with 9 bases spanning the gap. The CDR3 bases that were read are TGTGCCAGCAGCCAAGCAATGAATGAG. It yields the protein CASSQAMNE. The full CDR3 protein is CASSQAMNEQFF.

A remark on this clone: Coverage ceases 3 residues before the CDR3 finishes, and the germline J gene fills in the end. This chain connects TRBV20-1 to TRBJ2-3; 12 nucleotides agree with TRBD2. V lost 8 bases to trimming and J lost 5 bases; unmatched junction nucleotides: 5. Germline values: CDR1 DFQATT, CDR2 SNEGSKA (reference sequence). The CDR3 contains 13 residues. The CDR3 reads CSTLAGGQDTQYF. The sequenced part of the CDR3 DNA is TGCAGTACCCTAGCGGGAGGGCAAGATACG.

A word on this clone: The read comes to an end 3 residues before the CDR3 does, leaving the germline J gene to fill in the end. The chain joins TRBV18 to TRBJ2-3; TRBD2 aligns across 8 bases. Germline CDR1 is KGHSH and CDR2 is LQKENI. The CDR3 is 17 amino acids. The V segment lost 3 bases and the J segment 8 bases; nucleotides outside the gene matches: 16. The sequenced part of the CDR3 DNA is TGTGCCAGCTCACCCGTCGAAGCTAGCGGGTCTGGAGGTACG. Encoded protein: CASSPVEASGSGGT. The entire CDR3 protein is CASSPVEASGSGGTQYF.

As to this clone: The missing CDR3 end, 3 residues past where the read stops, is filled in from the germline J gene. The chain carries TRBV5-6 and TRBJ2-1; tentative D call: TRBD1 (6 bases). CDR3 length equals 12 residues. The germline V gene has CDR1 SGHDT and CDR2 YYEEEE. V shed 2 bases and J shed 9 bases, with 9 bases lying between them. The CDR3 bases that were read are TGTGCCAGCAGCTTAGTAGGGGGTGAG. Translating gives CASSLVGGE. The CDR3, in full, reads CASSLVGGEQFF.

Of note for this clone: The read terminates 3 residues before the CDR3 end, so the remaining end is supplied by the germline J gene. V is TRBV20-1 and J is TRBJ2-1; D ambiguous. This CDR3 spans 16 amino acids. Germline CDR1 is DFQATT and CDR2 is SNEGSKA (reference sequence). Trimming cost V 2 bases and J 5 bases, with 19 bases left between them. The CDR3 loop is CSARPAGGGWDNEQFF. The CDR3 bases that were read are TGCAGTGCTAGACCAGCCGGCGGCGGCTGGGACAATGAG.

Regarding this clone: The sequenced fragment ends 3 residues before the CDR3 boundary, so the rest is inferred from the germline J gene. V gene TRBV7-3 combines with J gene TRBJ2-3, with 7 bases lining up with TRBD1. This CDR3 spans 13 amino acids. Germline CDR1 SGHTA, CDR2 FQGTGA. V was clipped by 3 bases and J by 4 bases; unmatched bases: 1. This CDR3 reads CASSFTGADTQYF. The DNA read from the CDR3 is TGTGCCAGCAGCTTCACAGGGGCAGATACG.

The covered CDR3 bases are TGCAGTGCTAGGTTGAGCGGGAGAAGGACCTACAATGAG. Its translation: CSARLSGRRTYNE. The CDR3 in its entirety is CSARLSGRRTYNEQFF. This sequence joins TRBV20-1 and TRBJ2-1, with TRBD2 identical over 8 bases. Read data end 3 residues before the CDR3 end; the end is taken from the germline J gene. The V gene's germline CDR1 is DFQATT and CDR2 SNEGSKA (reference sequence). The CDR3 is made up of 16 amino acids. V lost 3 bases, J lost 2 bases, and 9 bases stayed unmatched.

On this clone itself: The read gets to within 3 residues of the CDR3 end, and the germline J gene fills in the rest. This chain links TRBV6-1 with TRBJ2-6, with D unclear. CDR1 and CDR2 (germline): MNHNS, SASEGT. The CDR3 is 15 residues long. V was pared by 2 bases and J by 0 bases, with 5 bases between. The CDR3 is CASSEKLSGANVLTF. The sequenced part of the CDR3 DNA is TGTGCCAGCAGTGAAAAGCTCTCTGGGGCCAACGTC.

For this clone: The read gets to within 3 residues of the CDR3 end, and the germline J gene fills in the rest. The chain recombines TRBV13 with TRBJ2-3; 14 nucleotides line up with TRBD2. CDR3 length: 17 amino acids. Germline V lookup: CDR1 PRHDT, CDR2 FYEKMQ (reference sequence). Trimming took 4 bases from V and 4 from J; bases not matched to a gene: 7. CDR3 bases read: TGTGCCAGCAGCTCAAGACTAGCGGGAGGGCCCGCAGATACG. Translated, it gives CASSSRLAGGPADT. The entire CDR3 reads CASSSRLAGGPADTQYF.

Concerning this clone itself: The read stops 3 residues short of the end of the CDR3; the missing end is completed from the germline J gene. This chain joins TRBV4-2 and TRBJ2-1, with TRBD2 matching over 14 bases. The CDR3 spans 19 residues. Germline V gene data show CDR1 as LGHNA and CDR2 as YNFKEQ. The ends lost 3 bases at V and 8 bases at J; junction bases unmatched: 15. The CDR3 protein is CASSQFHSSGLAGGYEQFF. CDR3 DNA (partial): TGTGCCAGCAGCCAGTTCCACTCGAGCGGACTAGCGGGAGGATATGAG.

Note on this clone: Germline and junction disagree at one end, which may indicate a read error. Incomplete CDR3 DNA: TGCGCCAGCAGCTTCCTAGCGGGAGATGTCTACAATGAG. Amino acid sequence: CASSFLAGDVYNE. In full, the CDR3 reads CASSFLAGDVYNEQFF. The chain couples TRBV4-2 to TRBJ2-1; 10 bases line up with TRBD2. The read gets to within 3 residues of the CDR3 end, and the germline J gene fills in the rest. This CDR3 has 16 amino acids. Germline CDR1 is LGHNA and CDR2 is YNFKEQ.

In the case of this clone: Read coverage stops 3 residues before the CDR3 terminus; the germline J gene supplies the remainder. The chain joins TRBV6-1 to TRBJ2-1; a weak D match, TRBD1 (5 bases). CDR3 length: 16 amino acids. CDR1 and CDR2 (germline): MNHNS, SASEGT. Trimming took off 2 bases at V and 4 bases at J, with 15 bases between the two ends. This CDR3 reads CASSEWGRAAYNEQFF. The CDR3 bases that were read are TGTGCCAGCAGTGAATGGGGCAGGGCGGCATACAATGAG.

Remarks on this clone: Read data end 3 residues before the CDR3 end; the end is taken from the germline J gene. The chain is built from TRBV6-2 or TRBV6-3 and TRBJ1-1; 8 bases agree with TRBD1. The CDR3 runs 13 residues. Germline CDR1 is MNHEY and CDR2 is SVGEGT. With 11 bases clipped from V and 6 bases from J, the junction kept 11 bases outside the gene matches. The CDR3 is CASTRTGLSEAFF. The sequenced CDR3 bases are TGTGCCTCGACCCGGACAGGGCTCTCTGAA.

Of note for this clone: One junction end disagrees with the germline gene, perhaps due to a read error. The CDR3 sequence: CSAPFTGVAGWAETQYF. CDR3 bases read: TGCAGTGCTCCCTTCACTGGGGTGGCGGGATGGGCAGAGACG. V is TRBV20-1 and J is TRBJ2-3, with TRBD2 as a possible D gene (6 bases). The sequence runs out 3 residues before the end of the CDR3; the remainder is reconstructed from the germline J gene. Looked up from germline, CDR1 is DFQATT and CDR2 is SNEGSKA (reference sequence). This CDR3 comprises 17 residues.

With regard to this clone: Sequencing ends 3 residues short of the CDR3 end; the germline J gene provides the rest. V usage is TRBV29-1 and J usage is TRBJ1-2; D gene uncertain. Looked up from germline, CDR1 is SQVTM and CDR2 is ANQGSEA. The CDR3 spans 11 residues. V dropped 5 bases and J dropped 2 bases, with 6 bases sitting between them. CDR3 region: CSVTENYGYTF. The DNA read from the CDR3 is TGCAGCGTTACAGAAAACTATGGC.

As for this clone: The read halts 3 residues ahead of the CDR3 end, with the missing end drawn from the germline J gene. The identical CDR3 is also encoded by other nucleotide sequences in the sample. The genes are TRBV19 and TRBJ1-5; TRBD1 matches 7 bases. CDR1 and CDR2 (germline): LNHDA, SQIVND (reference sequence). J gave up 1 base and V 5 bases, and 8 bases lay outside the gene matches. The length of the CDR3 is 16 residues. The CDR3 reads CASSPPRGRSNQPQHF. The sequenced part of the CDR3 DNA is TGTGCCAGTAGTCCTCCCAGGGGGAGAAGCAATCAGCCC.

Of note for this clone: Read data end 3 residues before the CDR3 end; the end is taken from the germline J gene. The chain carries TRBV20-1 and TRBJ1-6, with D possibly matching TRBD1 (5 bases). The CDR3 is made up of 11 amino acids. The germline CDR1 and CDR2 sequences are DFQATT and SNEGSKA (reference sequence). Trimming stripped 6 bases from V and 10 bases from J, with 10 bases between. The CDR3 DNA, read in part, is TGCAGTGCGAGCGAGGGGTCACCC. Translating it yields CSASEGSP. The CDR3 in full is CSASEGSPLHF.

As for this clone: The read stops 3 residues short of the end of the CDR3; the missing end is completed from the germline J gene. The rearrangement links TRBV19 to TRBJ1-5; 7 bases fit TRBD1. The length of the CDR3 is 17 residues. J lost 3 bases, V lost 2 bases, and 10 bases had no gene match. CDR1 and CDR2 from the germline V gene are LNHDA and SQIVND (reference sequence). The CDR3 region is CASSIFRGQSINQPQHF. Incomplete CDR3 DNA: TGTGCCAGTAGTATATTTCGGGGACAGAGTATCAATCAGCCC.

Turning to this clone: The read halts 3 residues ahead of the CDR3 end, with the missing end drawn from the germline J gene. The rearrangement uses TRBV19 and TRBJ2-5; a possible D gene is TRBD1 (6 bases). The V end lost 5 bases, the J end lost 5 bases, and 18 bases lay between the germline ends. Germline CDR1 is LNHDA and CDR2 is SQIVND (reference sequence). This CDR3 spans 15 amino acids. The CDR3 spells CASSSWGLLDETQYF. The covered CDR3 bases are TGTGCCAGTAGTTCCTGGGGGCTCCTAGATGAGACC.

Of note for this clone: The read ends 3 residues shy of where the CDR3 ends; the end is completed using the germline J gene. This sequence joins TRBV5-1 and TRBJ2-2, with TRBD1 matching 9 bases. CDR3 length equals 16 residues. The germline V gene encodes CDR1 SGHRS and CDR2 YFSETQ. J gave up 1 base and V 3 bases, and 4 bases lay outside the gene matches. CDR3 bases read: TGCGCCAGCAGCTCCGGGGACAGGGTGAACACCGGGGAG. The encoded protein is CASSSGDRVNTGE. The whole CDR3 sequence reads CASSSGDRVNTGELFF.

The sequenced part of the CDR3 DNA is TGTGCCAGCAGTGAAAGGCGGGGGCTATACGAG. Amino acids: CASSERRGLYE. The CDR3 in full is CASSERRGLYEQYF. The chain uses TRBV2 and TRBJ2-7, with a weak D call TRBD2 (7 bases). The read ends 3 residues shy of where the CDR3 ends; the end is completed using the germline J gene. The germline V and J ends were trimmed by 2 bases and 4 bases, with 12 bases remaining between them. The CDR3 runs to 14 residues. Germline assignment: CDR1 SNHLY and CDR2 FYNNEI.

With regard to this clone: The read ends 3 residues early relative to the CDR3; the germline J gene fills the gap. The chain combines TRBV11-2 with TRBJ2-7; TRBD2 matches 8 bases. CDR1 is SGHAT, CDR2 FQNNGV, per germline. Unmatched junction bases numbered 10, after V lost 4 bases and J lost 5 bases. The CDR3 loop spans 15 amino acids. CDR3 sequence: CASSWVAGYSDEQYF. The CDR3 DNA, read in part, is TGTGCCAGCAGCTGGGTAGCGGGATATTCTGACGAG.

About this clone itself: The sequenced fragment ends 3 residues before the CDR3 boundary, so the rest is inferred from the germline J gene. The rearrangement links TRBV7-9 to TRBJ1-1; D ambiguous. Germline V gene data show CDR1 as SEHNR and CDR2 as FQNEAQ (reference sequence). V lost 0 bases, J lost 5 bases, and 7 bases lay in between. The CDR3 has 13 amino acids. CDR3 protein: CASSLARATEAFF. Partial CDR3 DNA: TGTGCCAGCAGCTTAGCGAGGGCAACTGAA.

As concerns this clone: Coverage ceases 3 residues before the CDR3 finishes, and the germline J gene fills in the end. The V call is TRBV19, the J call TRBJ1-2; the match to TRBD1 covers 7 bases. Germline V gene data show CDR1 as LNHDA and CDR2 as SQIVND (reference sequence). The CDR3 length is 15 residues. CDR3 sequence reads: CASSIQGGAKNIYTF. CDR3 DNA (partial): TGTGCCAGTAGTATTCAGGGGGGAGCCAAAAACATC.

With respect to this clone: The CDR3 end is not reached by the read, which stops 3 residues before it; the germline J gene fills it in. The chain is built from TRBV7-9 and TRBJ2-3, with 9 bases that match TRBD2. After removal of 4 bases from V and 3 bases from J, the junction contained 5 bases not matched to a gene. The CDR3 has 15 amino acids. Germline CDR1 SEHNR, CDR2 FQNEAQ (reference sequence). The CDR3 is CASSSLSGSTDTQYF. CDR3 bases read: TGTGCCAGCAGCTCTCTTAGCGGGAGTACAGATACG.

Regarding this clone: The observed sequence ends 3 residues before the CDR3 terminus, with the missing tail filled in from the germline J gene. V and J are TRBV2 and TRBJ1-1; D uncertain. Germline V lookup: CDR1 SNHLY, CDR2 FYNNEI. This CDR3 comprises 12 residues. V was trimmed by 10 bases and J by 1 base, leaving 10 bases between them. CDR3 bases read: TGTGCCACCTCCAGACAGAACACTGAA. Residues: CATSRQNTE. The whole CDR3 sequence reads CATSRQNTEAFF.

The CDR3 bases that were read are TGCGCCAGCAGCCCCCGACAGGGCCACTACGAG. It yields the protein CASSPRQGHYE. The complete CDR3 protein is CASSPRQGHYEQYF. This chain uses TRBV5-1 with TRBJ2-7; 7 bases line up with TRBD1. The CDR3 is cut off 3 residues early in the read; its end comes from the germline J gene. With V trimmed by 4 bases and J by 3 bases, 7 bases remained unmatched. The CDR3 is 14 amino acids. The germline V gene encodes CDR1 SGHRS and CDR2 YFSETQ.

Concerning this clone: The CDR3 is cut off 3 residues early in the read; its end comes from the germline J gene. V usage is TRBV6-1 and J usage is TRBJ1-2, with D maybe TRBD1 (6 bases). The CDR3 is 15 residues long. V was trimmed by 2 bases and J by 5 bases, leaving 15 bases between them. Germline values: CDR1 MNHNS, CDR2 SASEGT. The CDR3 reads CASSEFDSRGYGYTF. Incomplete CDR3 DNA: TGTGCCAGCAGTGAATTTGACAGTAGGGGGTATGGC.

CDR3 DNA, as far as it was read: TGCAGTGCTCCCACTAGCGGGAGGGATGAG. Residues: CSAPTSGRDE. The CDR3 as a whole reads CSAPTSGRDEQFF. The chain employs TRBV20-1 and TRBJ2-1, with 13 positions matching TRBD2. The missing CDR3 end, 3 residues past where the read stops, is filled in from the germline J gene. V was pared by 5 bases and J by 8 bases, with 3 bases of the junction left unmatched. This CDR3 has 13 residues. Germline V gives CDR1 DFQATT, CDR2 SNEGSKA (reference sequence).

A word on this clone: Read coverage stops 3 residues before the CDR3 terminus; the germline J gene supplies the remainder. The chain joins TRBV6-2 or TRBV6-3 to TRBJ2-5; the match to TRBD1 covers 8 bases. V shed 6 bases and J 5 bases; nucleotides not matched to a gene: 8. This CDR3 contains 14 residues. Germline V gene sequence: CDR1 MNHEY, CDR2 SVGEGT. The covered CDR3 bases are TGTGCCAGCAGACATCAGGGGGCTCGGGAGACC. Protein product: CASRHQGARET. The CDR3, in full, reads CASRHQGARETQYF.

As regards this clone: The DNA ends 3 residues before the CDR3 does, and the rest of the CDR3 is filled in from the germline J gene. This rearrangement joins TRBV20-1 to TRBJ2-1; 7 bases align to TRBD1. Per germline, CDR1 DFQATT and CDR2 SNEGSKA (reference sequence). The length of the CDR3 is 15 residues. With 3 bases clipped from V and 4 bases from J, the junction kept 9 bases outside the gene matches. The CDR3 sequence: CSASEGQREYNEQFF. The CDR3 bases that were read are TGCAGTGCTAGTGAGGGACAGCGAGAATACAATGAG.